These T cell receptor beta chains were read from a single sample in a study of cytomegalovirus exposure and HLA in healthy donors. Data came from immunoSEQ multiplex PCR; TCRdb stores just in-frame clones and leaves some out. This sample has more than 140,000 clones, with more than 60% found just once. The sample was PBMCs. The receptors come from a female donor in good health and CMV-seronegative. The CDR3 runs from the conserved cysteine through the conserved F or W.

TRBJ2-2	TRBV6-1	CASSKQGNTGELFF
TRBJ1-5	TRBV7-8	CASSLSGPGTRHF
TRBJ2-1	TRBV19	CASSMQRRSEQFF
TRBJ2-1	TRBV5-1	CASSLLRDEQFF
TRBJ2-5	TRBV5-1	CASSSLVGIGTGSEKTQYF
TRBJ2-1	TRBV10-3	CAINPSGSFNNEQFF
TRBJ1-2	TRBV11-2	CASSLGQGEYGYTF
TRBJ2-2	TRBV5-1	CASGTGNTGELFF
TRBJ2-3	TRBV5-8	CASSIRGSTDTQYF
TRBJ2-3	TRBV5-4	CASSSPLRDTQYF
TRBJ2-1	TRBV7-3	CASSQGAGVNEQFF
TRBJ2-5	TRBV7-9	CASMGDRVTLTSQETQYF
TRBJ2-1	TRBV6-5	CASRETSNEQFF
TRBJ1-1	TRBV10-3	CAISGQGALAFF
TRBJ1-4	TRBV2	CASSDGPDSLSF
TRBJ1-1	TRBV4-1	CASSLPQGRGTEAFF
TRBJ1-5	TRBV28	CASTNPWAPDSQPQHF